Listed here are 25 T cell receptor beta chains from one sample, sequenced in a study of T cells in Graves' hyperthyroidism and ophthalmopathy. There were TCR beta CDR3 regions amplified from RNA transcripts. RT-PCR in the first round (using the HTBI primer set) targeted the TCR CDR3. TCRdb reprocessed the multiplex PCR reads via MiXCR and lists one record per CDR3 protein. The table has over 650,000 distinct CDR3 sequences, nearly 45% seen once; the top ten hold 7% to 7.5%. Sequencing was performed on peripheral blood or thyroid tissue (not recorded which). Receptors were obtained from an adult man with Graves' disease, either hyperthyroidism or ophthalmopathy (not recorded which).

This clonotype was counted between two and nine times. The chain uses TRBV14 and TRBJ2-7, with D possibly TRBD2 on 6 matching bases. CDR1 SGHDN and CDR2 FVKESK come from the germline V gene. V was clipped by 2 bases and J by 2 bases, with 13 bases between them. The CDR3 has 15 amino acids. CDR3 amino acids: CASSQSGRGTYEQYF. The CDR3 coding sequence is TGTGCCAGCAGCCAATCTGGACGGGGGACCTACGAGCAGTACTTC.

The chain joins TRBV29-1 to TRBJ1-2; D is possibly TRBD1 (5 bases). In germline, CDR1 is SQVTM, CDR2 ANQGSEA. The CDR3 sequence is 13 residues long. With 0 bases removed from V and 7 bases from J, the gap between germline ends came to 12 bases. The CDR3: CSVEEGGAGGYTF. DNA for the CDR3: TGCAGCGTTGAAGAGGGAGGGGCGGGTGGCTACACCTTC.

On this clonotype: Germline is not matched at one junction end, which may reflect a read error. The chain is built from TRBV7-2 and TRBJ1-2, with no clear D. Germline-derived CDR1 and CDR2 are SGHTA and FQGNSA. The length of the CDR3 is 13 residues. The CDR3 DNA reads TGTGCCATCAGCTTAGGTGGTAACTATGGCTACACCTTC. This sequence encodes CAISLGGNYGYTF.

There are many counts of this clonotype. CDR3 in DNA: TGTGCCAGCAGCGTAGGGGCTAGCGGGGTCTACGAGCAGTACTTC. It codes for CASSVGASGVYEQYF. The rearrangement joins TRBV9 to TRBJ2-7; TRBD2 matches 9 bases. The CDR3 has 15 residues. Germline trimming cut 0 bases from V and 3 bases from J; bases unmatched to any gene: 4. Germline-derived CDR1 and CDR2 are SGDLS and YYNGEE.

This clonotype has more than one count but fewer than ten. The chain's CDR3 is CASSAGLLFEKLFF. The CDR3 region has the DNA TGTGCCAGCAGTGCAGGGCTCCTATTTGAAAAACTGTTTTTT. This rearrangement joins TRBV2 to TRBJ1-4; possibly TRBD1 for D (5 bases). Germline CDR1 is SNHLY and CDR2 is FYNNEI. V was pared by 4 bases and J by 7 bases, with 13 bases between. The CDR3 loop spans 14 amino acids.

This clonotype was observed a few times. The chain recombines TRBV13 with TRBJ1-3; D remains ambiguous. Germline lookup yields CDR1 PRHDT and CDR2 FYEKMQ (reference sequence). The CDR3 spans 16 residues. The V and J ends lost 2 bases and 0 bases respectively, with 11 bases between them. The CDR3 sequence: CASSLLGLSSGNTIYF. The CDR3 DNA reads TGTGCCAGCAGCTTACTAGGTCTCAGCTCTGGAAACACCATATATTTT.

There are many counts of this clonotype. The chain employs TRBV2 and TRBJ1-2, with a possible D match to TRBD1 (5 bases). Germline CDR1 SNHLY, CDR2 FYNNEI. The CDR3 spans 14 residues. The germline V and J ends were trimmed by 3 bases and 4 bases, with 12 bases remaining between them. The CDR3 here is CASSDVQGLYGYTF. In DNA, the CDR3 is TGTGCCAGCAGTGACGTTCAGGGACTCTATGGCTACACCTTC.

In its sample, this clonotype was seen many times. V and J are TRBV24-1 and TRBJ1-6; tentative D call: TRBD1 (6 bases). The CDR3 covers 9 residues. V was cut by 12 bases and J by 14 bases, with 10 bases left in between. CDR1 is KGHDR and CDR2 is SFDVKD in the germline V gene. CDR3 protein: CASRGTLHF. CDR3 nucleotides: TGTGCCTCGAGGGGGACCCTCCACTTT.

This chain links TRBV10-3 with TRBJ2-5; TRBD2 agrees at 9 bases. The CDR3 runs to 13 residues. Germline V lookup: CDR1 ENHRY, CDR2 SYGVKD. The V and J ends lost 10 bases and 6 bases, in that order; junction bases with no gene match: 9. CDR3 sequence reads: CATSGLAGQTQYF. The CDR3 DNA sequence: TGTGCCACGTCGGGACTAGCAGGCCAGACCCAGTACTTC.

There are many counts of this clonotype. The chain is built from TRBV2 and TRBJ1-5; TRBD1 aligns across 7 bases. Per germline, CDR1 SNHLY and CDR2 FYNNEI. J was trimmed by 4 bases and V by 6 bases; bases with no gene match: 3. The CDR3 has 13 amino acids. The CDR3 sequence is CASREQGNQPQHF. In nucleotides, the CDR3 is TGTGCCAGCAGAGAACAGGGGAATCAGCCCCAGCATTTT.

On this clonotype: The junction shows a germline mismatch at one end, possibly a read error. This chain connects TRBV10-3 to TRBJ1-1, with D possibly being TRBD1 (6 bases). Germline CDR1 is ENHRY and CDR2 is SYGVKD. This CDR3 has 12 amino acids. CDR3 DNA: TGTGCCAGCAGTTACCGAACAGGGGAAGCTTTCTTT. The encoded protein is CASSYRTGEAFF.

The CDR3 region has the DNA TGTGCCAGCAGTTCGCAGGTCCTGAACACTGAAGCTTTCTTT. Residues: CASSSQVLNTEAFF. The chain combines TRBV6-5 with TRBJ1-1; unclear D gene. The V and J ends lost 4 bases and 0 bases respectively, with 9 bases between them. Germline assignment: CDR1 MNHEY and CDR2 SVGAGI. This CDR3 has 14 residues.

This clonotype occurred a few times. The rearrangement joins TRBV5-1 to TRBJ1-3; D not resolved. The CDR3 extends over 14 amino acids. Deletions cut 0 bases from V and 7 bases from J, with 11 bases between. Per the germline V gene, CDR1 is SGHRS and CDR2 is YFSETQ. Here the CDR3 DNA reads TGCGCCAGCAGCTTGGGGACGCCGGAGAACACCATATATTTT. It yields the protein CASSLGTPENTIYF.

This clonotype was seen repeatedly, ten times or more. V gene TRBV29-1 combines with J gene TRBJ1-1; weak D call: TRBD1 (5 bases). Germline V gene data show CDR1 as SQVTM and CDR2 as ANQGSEA. Trimming cost V 7 bases and J 4 bases, with 16 bases left between them. The CDR3 is 13 amino acids. CDR3 loop: CSAAQGMLTEAFF. The DNA of the CDR3 is TGCAGCGCTGCCCAGGGTATGCTCACTGAAGCTTTCTTT.

The CDR3 is CASSSEPRGNTIYF. The CDR3 DNA reads as TGTGCCAGCAGCTCAGAGCCACGGGGAAACACCATATATTTT. The rearrangement joins TRBV11-2 to TRBJ1-3; D uncertain. Looked up from germline, CDR1 is SGHAT and CDR2 is FQNNGV. This CDR3 has 14 residues. V lost 4 bases and J lost 4, with 11 bases in between.

CDR3 nucleotides: TGCGCCAGCAGTGTTATAGCGGGGGGATCACCCCTCCACTTT. It encodes CASSVIAGGSPLHF. This chain joins TRBV10-2 and TRBJ1-6; perhaps TRBD1 as D (5 bases). Germline-derived CDR1 and CDR2 are WSHSY and SAAADI. V was shortened by 4 bases and J by 10 bases, with 14 bases between the two germline ends. The CDR3 covers 14 residues.

This clonotype was seen at least ten times. The genes are TRBV10-1 and TRBJ2-2; D is possibly TRBD2 (6 bases). Per the germline V gene, CDR1 is WNHNN and CDR2 is SYGVQD (reference sequence). The CDR3 extends over 15 amino acids. V lost 2 bases and J 3 bases, leaving 10 bases between the germline ends. The DNA of the CDR3 is TGCGCCAGCAGTGAGGGTGGAGGGTACACCGGGGAGCTGTTTTTT. Translating it yields CASSEGGGYTGELFF.

The gene calls are TRBV12-5 and TRBJ2-7, with 9 bases that match TRBD1. Germline V gene sequence: CDR1 LGHNT, CDR2 FRNRAP. The V and J ends lost 6 bases and 4 bases, in that order; junction bases with no gene match: 10. This CDR3 spans 15 amino acids. The CDR3 spells CASGLDRGLVYEQYF. For the CDR3, the DNA is TGTGCTAGTGGCTTAGACAGGGGGTTAGTGTACGAGCAGTACTTC.

This clonotype was counted at least ten times. The chain couples TRBV7-2 to TRBJ1-2, with 9 bases matching TRBD1. The V and J ends lost 7 bases and 4 bases, in that order; junction bases with no gene match: 10. The germline V gene encodes CDR1 SGHTA and CDR2 FQGNSA. CDR3 length: 15 residues. The DNA for the CDR3 is TGTGCCAGCACCCTCTTCCCGGGACAGGGCTATGGCTACACCTTC. Encoded protein: CASTLFPGQGYGYTF.

V is TRBV7-9 and J is TRBJ2-6; D is perhaps TRBD1 or TRBD2 (5 bases each). This CDR3 has 17 amino acids. CDR1 is SEHNR, CDR2 FQNEAQ, per germline (reference sequence). Trimming stripped 5 bases from V and 0 bases from J, with 14 bases between. CDR3 DNA: TGTGCCAGCAGCCGGGACCTGAAACCCTCTGGGGCCAACGTCCTGACTTTC. Translating it yields CASSRDLKPSGANVLTF.

This clonotype showed up many times. This chain links TRBV29-1 with TRBJ1-6; TRBD1 matches 7 bases. The CDR3 runs 13 residues. V lost 7 bases to trimming and J lost 7 bases; unmatched junction nucleotides: 7. Germline V gene data show CDR1 as SQVTM and CDR2 as ANQGSEA. The CDR3 nucleotides read TGCAGCGGCCGACAGGGTCAGAATTCACCCCTCCACTTT. It translates to CSGRQGQNSPLHF.

The chain joins TRBV20-1 to TRBJ1-5; D gene uncertain. This CDR3 is built from 13 residues. V was trimmed by 3 bases and J by 5 bases, leaving 11 bases between them. Germline values: CDR1 DFQATT, CDR2 SNEGSKA (reference sequence). Here the CDR3 DNA reads TGCAGTGCTAGGGAGACACGGGATCAGCCCCAGCATTTT. Protein: CSARETRDQPQHF.

The J gene is TRBJ1-3, the V gene TRBV7-9, with a possible D match to TRBD1 (5 bases). CDR1 is SEHNR, CDR2 FQNEAQ, per germline (reference sequence). The CDR3 consists of 16 residues. V was cut by 5 bases and J by 2 bases, with 16 bases left in between. The CDR3 is CASSQETGSTGNTIYF. In DNA, the CDR3 is TGTGCCAGCAGCCAAGAAACAGGTTCGACTGGAAACACCATATATTTT.

The chain carries TRBV10-3 and TRBJ1-6; 7 positions match TRBD1. CDR1 and CDR2 (germline): ENHRY, SYGVKD. CDR3 size: 12 residues. The CDR3 protein is CARSDRESPLHF. The CDR3 bases are TGTGCTAGGAGCGACAGGGAATCACCCCTCCACTTT.

The DNA for the CDR3 is TGTGCCAGCAGCCCCCTGGGAACAGGGTCCACTGAAGCTTTCTTT. Translating gives CASSPLGTGSTEAFF. The chain uses TRBV4-2 and TRBJ1-1, with D maybe TRBD1 (6 bases). V was pared by 4 bases and J by 4 bases, with 16 bases between. CDR3 length equals 15 residues. The germline V gene encodes CDR1 LGHNA and CDR2 YNFKEQ.